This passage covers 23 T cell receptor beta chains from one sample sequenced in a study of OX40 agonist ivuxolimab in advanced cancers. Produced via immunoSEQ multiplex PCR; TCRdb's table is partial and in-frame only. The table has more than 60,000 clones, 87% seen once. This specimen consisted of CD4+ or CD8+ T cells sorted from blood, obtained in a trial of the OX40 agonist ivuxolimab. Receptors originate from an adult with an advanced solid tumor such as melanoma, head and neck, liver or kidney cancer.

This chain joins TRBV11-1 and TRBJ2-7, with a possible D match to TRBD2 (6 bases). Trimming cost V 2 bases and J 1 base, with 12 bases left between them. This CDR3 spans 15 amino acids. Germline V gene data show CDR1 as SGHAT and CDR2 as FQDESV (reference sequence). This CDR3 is CASSLPGTGSYEQYF. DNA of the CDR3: TGTGCCAGCAGCTTACCCGGGACTGGTTCCTACGAGCAGTACTTC.

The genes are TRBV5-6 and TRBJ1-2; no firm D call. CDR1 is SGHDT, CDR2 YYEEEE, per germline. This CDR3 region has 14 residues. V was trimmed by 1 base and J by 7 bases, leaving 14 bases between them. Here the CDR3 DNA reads TGTGCCAGCAGCTTGATCGTGGATAGTAGTGGCTACACCTTC. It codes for CASSLIVDSSGYTF.

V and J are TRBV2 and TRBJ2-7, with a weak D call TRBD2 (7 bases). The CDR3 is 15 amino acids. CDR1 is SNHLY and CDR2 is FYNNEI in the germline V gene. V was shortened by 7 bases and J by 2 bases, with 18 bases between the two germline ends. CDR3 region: CASTLRGGGTYEQYF. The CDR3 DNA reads TGTGCCAGCACCCTGCGAGGGGGGGGGACCTACGAGCAGTACTTC.

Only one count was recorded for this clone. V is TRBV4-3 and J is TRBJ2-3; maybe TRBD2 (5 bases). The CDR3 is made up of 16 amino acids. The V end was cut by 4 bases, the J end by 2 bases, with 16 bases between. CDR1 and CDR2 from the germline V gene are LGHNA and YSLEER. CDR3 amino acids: CASSPGRGAYTDTQYF. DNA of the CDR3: TGCGCCAGCAGCCCCGGTCGGGGAGCGTACACAGATACGCAGTATTTT.

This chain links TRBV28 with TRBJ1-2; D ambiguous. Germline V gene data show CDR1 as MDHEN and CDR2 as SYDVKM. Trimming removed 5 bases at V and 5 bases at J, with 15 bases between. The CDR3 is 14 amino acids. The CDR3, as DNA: TGTGCCAGCAGTCCTTACCGGGTAGGGTATGGCTACACCTTC. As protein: CASSPYRVGYGYTF.

The CDR3 loop reads CAIKVREVNTEAFF. The CDR3 DNA reads as TGTGCCATCAAGGTACGAGAAGTGAACACTGAAGCTTTCTTT. This chain connects TRBV10-3 to TRBJ1-1; D ambiguous. Germline lookup yields CDR1 ENHRY and CDR2 SYGVKD. V was shortened by 7 bases and J by 0 bases, with 12 bases between the two germline ends. The CDR3 contains 14 residues.

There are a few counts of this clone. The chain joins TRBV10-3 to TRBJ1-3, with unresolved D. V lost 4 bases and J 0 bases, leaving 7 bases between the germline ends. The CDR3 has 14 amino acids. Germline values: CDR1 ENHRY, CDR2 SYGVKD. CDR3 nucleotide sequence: TGTGCCATCAGTGGCAGCTCCTCTGGAAACACCATATATTTT. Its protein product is CAISGSSSGNTIYF.

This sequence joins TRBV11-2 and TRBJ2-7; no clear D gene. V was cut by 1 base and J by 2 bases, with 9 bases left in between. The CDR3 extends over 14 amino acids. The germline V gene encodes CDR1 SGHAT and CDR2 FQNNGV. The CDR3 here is CASSLGTATYEQYF. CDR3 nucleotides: TGTGCCAGCAGCTTAGGGACGGCAACCTACGAGCAGTACTTC.

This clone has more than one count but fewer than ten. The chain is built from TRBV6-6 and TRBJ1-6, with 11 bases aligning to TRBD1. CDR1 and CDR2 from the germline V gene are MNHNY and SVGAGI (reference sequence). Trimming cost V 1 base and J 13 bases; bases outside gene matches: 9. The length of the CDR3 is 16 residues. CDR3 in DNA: TGTGCCAGCAGTTACTACCCGGGACAGGGGGTCACTCCCCTCCACTTT. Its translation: CASSYYPGQGVTPLHF.

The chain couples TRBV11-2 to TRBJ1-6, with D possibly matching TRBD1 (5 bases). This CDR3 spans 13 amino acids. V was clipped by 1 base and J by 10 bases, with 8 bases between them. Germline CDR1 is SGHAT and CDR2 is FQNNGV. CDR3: CASSLGGDSPLHF. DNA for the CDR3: TGTGCCAGCAGCTTAGGCGGGGACTCACCCCTCCACTTT.

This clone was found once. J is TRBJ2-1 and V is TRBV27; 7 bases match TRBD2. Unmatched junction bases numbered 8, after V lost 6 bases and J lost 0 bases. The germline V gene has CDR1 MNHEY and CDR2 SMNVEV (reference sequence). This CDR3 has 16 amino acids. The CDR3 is CASRGGELNSYNEQFF. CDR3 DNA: TGTGCCAGCAGGGGGGGGGAGTTGAACTCCTACAATGAGCAGTTCTTC.

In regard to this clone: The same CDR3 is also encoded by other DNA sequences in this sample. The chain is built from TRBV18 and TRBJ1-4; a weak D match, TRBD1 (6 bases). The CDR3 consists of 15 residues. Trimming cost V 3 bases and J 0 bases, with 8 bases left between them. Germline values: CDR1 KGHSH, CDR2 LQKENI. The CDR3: CASSPRTATNEKLFF. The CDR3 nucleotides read TGTGCCAGCTCACCGCGGACAGCAACTAATGAAAAACTGTTTTTT.

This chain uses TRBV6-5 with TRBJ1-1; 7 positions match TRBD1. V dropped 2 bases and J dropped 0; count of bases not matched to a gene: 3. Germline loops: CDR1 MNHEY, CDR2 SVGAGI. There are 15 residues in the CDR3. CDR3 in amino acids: CASSYRGRMNTEAFF. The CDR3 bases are TGTGCCAGCAGTTACAGGGGGCGGATGAACACTGAAGCTTTCTTT.

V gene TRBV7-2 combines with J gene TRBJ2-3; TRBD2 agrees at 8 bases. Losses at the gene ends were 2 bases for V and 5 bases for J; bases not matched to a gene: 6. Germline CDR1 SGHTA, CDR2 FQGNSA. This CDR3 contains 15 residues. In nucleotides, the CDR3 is TGTGCCAGCAGCTTAACGGGGGGGCGGGAAGATACGCAGTATTTT. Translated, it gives CASSLTGGREDTQYF.

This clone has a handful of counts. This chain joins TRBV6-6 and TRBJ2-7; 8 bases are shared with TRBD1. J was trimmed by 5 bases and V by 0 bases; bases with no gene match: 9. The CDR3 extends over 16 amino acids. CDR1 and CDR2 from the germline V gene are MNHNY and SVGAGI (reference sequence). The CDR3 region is CASSYSSGQGLHEQYF. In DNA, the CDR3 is TGTGCCAGCAGTTACTCCTCTGGACAGGGCCTACACGAGCAGTACTTC.

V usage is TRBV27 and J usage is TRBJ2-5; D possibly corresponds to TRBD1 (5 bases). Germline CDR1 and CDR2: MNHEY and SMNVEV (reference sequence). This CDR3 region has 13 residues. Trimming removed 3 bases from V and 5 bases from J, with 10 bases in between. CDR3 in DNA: TGTGCCAGCAGTTTTCAGGGTTTGGAGACCCAGTACTTC. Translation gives CASSFQGLETQYF.

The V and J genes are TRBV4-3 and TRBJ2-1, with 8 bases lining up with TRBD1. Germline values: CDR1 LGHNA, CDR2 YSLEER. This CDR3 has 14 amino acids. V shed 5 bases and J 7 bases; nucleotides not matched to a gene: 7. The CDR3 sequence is CASSTWTGRNEQFF. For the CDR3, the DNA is TGCGCCAGCAGCACCTGGACAGGGCGGAATGAGCAGTTCTTC.

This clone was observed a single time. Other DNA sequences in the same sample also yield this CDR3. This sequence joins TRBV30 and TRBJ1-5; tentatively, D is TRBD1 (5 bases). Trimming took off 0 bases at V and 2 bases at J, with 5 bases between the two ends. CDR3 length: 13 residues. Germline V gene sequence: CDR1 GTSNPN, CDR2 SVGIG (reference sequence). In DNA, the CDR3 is TGTGCCTGGAGTGTACAGGGCAATCAGCCCCAGCATTTT. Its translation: CAWSVQGNQPQHF.

Here the CDR3 DNA reads TGTGCCAGCAGCTCCGACGCTGGAAACACCATATATTTT. It specifies CASSSDAGNTIYF. The gene calls are TRBV7-3 and TRBJ1-3, with D unclear. V lost 4 bases and J lost 2, with 6 bases in between. Germline V CDR1 and CDR2: SGHTA, FQGTGA. The CDR3 covers 13 residues.

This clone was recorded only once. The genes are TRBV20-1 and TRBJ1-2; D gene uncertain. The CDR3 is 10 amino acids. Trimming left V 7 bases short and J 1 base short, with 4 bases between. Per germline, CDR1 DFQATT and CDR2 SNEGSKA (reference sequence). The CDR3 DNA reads TGCAGTGACGGTAACTATGGCTACACCTTC. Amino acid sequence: CSDGNYGYTF.

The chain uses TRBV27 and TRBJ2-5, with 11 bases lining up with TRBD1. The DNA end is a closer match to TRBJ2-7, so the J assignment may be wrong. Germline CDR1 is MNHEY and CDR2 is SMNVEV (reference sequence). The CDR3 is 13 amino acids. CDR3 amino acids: CASRGTGGYEQYF. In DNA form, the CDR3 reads TGTGCCAGCAGAGGGACAGGGGGATACGAGCAGTACTTC.

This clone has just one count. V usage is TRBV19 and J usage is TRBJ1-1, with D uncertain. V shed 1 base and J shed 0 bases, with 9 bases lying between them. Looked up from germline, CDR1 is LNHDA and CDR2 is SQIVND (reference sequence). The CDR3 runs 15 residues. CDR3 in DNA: TGTGCCAGTAGTATAGGTACAGTCCTGAACACTGAAGCTTTCTTT. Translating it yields CASSIGTVLNTEAFF.

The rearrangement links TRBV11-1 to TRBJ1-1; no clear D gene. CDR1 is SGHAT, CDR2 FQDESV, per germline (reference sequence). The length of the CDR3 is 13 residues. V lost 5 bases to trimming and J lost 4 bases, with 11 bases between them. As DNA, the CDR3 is TGTGCCAGCAGCGTTGCCCTGGGCACTGAAGCTTTCTTT. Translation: CASSVALGTEAFF.